These T cell receptor beta chains were read from a single sample in a study of shared clonotypes between healthy human individuals. Measured with immunoSEQ multiplex PCR; TCRdb has only the in-frame clones, and not every one. This table has 2,100,000 or so clones, 90% to 97% appearing once. Sequencing was carried out using naive CD4+ T cells sorted from blood. The origin of the receptors is a man younger than 30 in good health. Both conserved end residues are part of each CDR3. Some rows mark clone size as missing; the rest say once, few, many or name a class of expanded clone.

v_call	clone_size	cdr3_length	cdr3_aa
TRBV30	-	13	CALKEASQYEQYF
TRBV6-6	-	12	CASRQANYGYTF
TRBV28	-	16	CASSLTGALALSGYTF
TRBV18	-	16	CASSPPGGKGYNEQFF
TRBV2	-	17	CASSEGQGSFSYNEQFF
TRBV11-2	-	15	CASSPRGREEETQYF
TRBV9	-	14	CASSVNSFNEKLFF
TRBV29-1	-	15	CSVTDRTSSGNTIYF
TRBV10-3	once	12	CAISEWDSGYTF
TRBV2	-	15	CASKTILNSRPEQYF
TRBV5-1	once	15	CASSLGVVGGTEAFF
TRBV19	-	14	CASSISGTEGTQYF
TRBV25-1	-	13	CASKARPENEQFF
TRBV5-1	-	13	CASSHGQNGELFF
TRBV11-2	once	15	CASSSATAAKNIQYF
TRBV6-1	-	11	CASSGDQPQHF
TRBV7-6	-	13	CASSFDRNYGYTF
TRBV30	-	15	CAWSASWIGSYEQYF
TRBV30	once	12	CAWSVYGYEQYF
TRBV5-4	-	15	CASSSPGQGAYEQYF
TRBV5-1	once	15	CASTLGVAAGYEQYF
TRBV11-2	-	15	CASSLDPGHSYEQYF
TRBV6-5	-	14	CASRPTVLGYEQYF
TRBV28	-	12	CASRLGTYGYTF
TRBV10-3	-	15	CAISEGEGNTGELFF
TRBV29-1	-	13	CSAKTQGNYGYTF
TRBV7-8	-	15	CASSLGQGGKNIQYF
TRBV6-1	-	12	CASRGLGNTIYF
TRBV6-6	-	12	CASRSGTDTQYF
TRBV5-1	-	15	CASSLGSGGNTEAFF
TRBV2	-	17	CASSDLTGTADADTQYF
TRBV6-1	-	15	CASPQGECRIQPQHF
TRBV10-3	-	14	CAITTGGRDYGYTF
TRBV6-6	-	15	CASSRDLISYNEQFF
TRBV28	-	12	CASHLGAGGYTF
TRBV5-1	-	16	CASSTTGAGTYNEQFF
TRBV19	-	13	CASRGQATDTQYF
TRBV7-9	-	16	CASSLAPSGNKDTQYF
TRBV5-6	-	15	CASSTFDRGPHEQFF
TRBV25-1	-	15	CASSVGQGSSYEQYF
TRBV9	-	14	CASSTRTGLHEQFF
TRBV6-1	-	14	CASSVQVSSYEQYF
TRBV6-6	-	13	CASSDRSNQPQHF
TRBV6-1	-	14	CASSEATQGIGYTF
TRBV5-1	-	12	CASSPLAGELFF
TRBV7-9	-	15	CASSLRLAVQETQYF
TRBV7-2	-	13	CASSLYNTYEQYF
TRBV5-1	-	15	CASSLTGGSGEPQHF
TRBV2	-	14	CANRERGSSYEQYF
TRBV19	-	14	CASSIDDRVGEQYF
TRBV5-6	-	13	CASSLDRGGGYTF
TRBV6-5	-	15	CASRLTGGNTGELFF
TRBV5-1	once	16	CASSSDKTGAGQTQYF